This T cell receptor (beta chain) was retrieved from a study of cytomegalovirus exposure and HLA in healthy donors. CDR3 size: 15 residues. V was pared by 9 bases and J by 12 bases, with 20 bases of the junction left unmatched. Germline CDR1 is SNHLY and CDR2 is FYNNEI. In the PCR, 60 Vbeta and 13 Jbeta primers were used. This table comes from immunoSEQ multiplex PCR, and its TCRdb copy is limited to in-frame clones, with some not included. The listing records about 58,000 clones. The chain combines TRBV2 with TRBJ2-1, with 7 nucleotides matching TRBD2. The sequence came from a woman aged 18-29 years in good health and CMV-seronegative. The sequencing sample was made of PBMCs. The CDR3: CASTPLAVVSGAQFF. The CDR3, as DNA: TGTGCCAGTACCCCCCTAGCGGTCGTCAGTGGTGCGCAGTTCTTC. The full variable domain, its missing parts supplied by reference TRBV2 and TRBJ2-1, is EPEVTQTPSHQVTQMGQEVILRCVPISNHLYFYWYRQILGQKVEFLVSFYNNEISEKSEIFDDQFSVERPDGSNFTLKIRSTKLEDSAMYFCASTPLAVVSGAQFFGPGTRLTVL.